This T cell receptor beta chain was captured by sequencing in a study of cytomegalovirus exposure and HLA in healthy donors. Study results and limitations: A missense DCLRE1C variant was associated with V- and J-gene trimming of TCR beta chains in a later analysis, and an independent cohort replicated the association.

Vbeta (60) and Jbeta (13) primers were used in the PCR. Sequencing used immunoSEQ multiplex PCR; TCRdb keeps in-frame clones, though not all of them. The table includes tens of thousands of clones, roughly 69% detected once. Comment on this clone: Its antigen remains unidentified.

The length of the CDR3 is 15 residues. The germline CDR1 and CDR2 sequences are LNHNV and YYDKDF (reference sequence). V trimming: 0 bases; J trimming: 7 bases; junction bases outside the gene matches: 4. This clonotype was obtained from a young woman in good health and CMV-seronegative. What was sequenced was PBMCs. The rearrangement links TRBV15 to TRBJ1-4, with 8 bases lining up with TRBD1. The CDR3 here is CATSREAGGGEKLFF. CDR3 coding DNA: TGTGCCACCAGCAGAGAGGCAGGGGGCGGTGAAAAACTGTTTTTT.